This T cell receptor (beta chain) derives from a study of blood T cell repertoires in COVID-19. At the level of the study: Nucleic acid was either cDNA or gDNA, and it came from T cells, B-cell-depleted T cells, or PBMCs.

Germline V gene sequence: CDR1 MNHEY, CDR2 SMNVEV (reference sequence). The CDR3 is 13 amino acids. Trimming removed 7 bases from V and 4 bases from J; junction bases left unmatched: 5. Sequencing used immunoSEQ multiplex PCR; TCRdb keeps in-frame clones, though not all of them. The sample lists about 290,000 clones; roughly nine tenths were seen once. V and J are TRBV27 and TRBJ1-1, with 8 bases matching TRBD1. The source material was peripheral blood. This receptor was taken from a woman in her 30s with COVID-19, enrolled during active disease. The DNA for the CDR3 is TGTGCCAGCACCCGGACAGGGAGCACTGAAGCTTTCTTT. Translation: CASTRTGSTEAFF.